This T cell receptor (beta chain) was documented in a study of cytomegalovirus exposure and HLA in healthy donors. PCR amplification relied on 60 Vbeta primers (plus 13 Jbeta primers). Clones were read by immunoSEQ multiplex PCR, and TCRdb kept only the in-frame ones, dropping some. The data contain about 130,000 clones, approximately 83% of them singletons. In germline, CDR1 is SGHDN, CDR2 FVKESK. V was trimmed by 6 bases and J by 4 bases, leaving 10 bases between them. CDR3 length equals 12 residues. Sequenced: PBMCs. The chain is built from TRBV14 and TRBJ2-7, with D possibly matching TRBD1 (6 bases). The sequence came from a woman in her 40s in good health and CMV-seropositive. The CDR3 sequence is CASSLQGYEQYF. The DNA for the CDR3 is TGTGCCAGCAGTCTACAGGGATACGAGCAGTACTTC.